This T cell receptor beta chain was recorded in a study of blood T cell repertoires in COVID-19. Study-level information: The United States, Italy and Spain supplied acute and convalescent COVID-19 samples. PBMCs, B-cell-depleted T cells, or T cells provided the cDNA or gDNA that made up the material.

V was clipped by 4 bases and J by 5 bases, with 14 bases between them. Germline CDR1 reads MNHEY; CDR2 reads SVGAGI. This CDR3 comprises 14 residues. Per the original data handling: Estimation of nucleated cell counts relied on the amplification of reference gene primers. The repertoire was sequenced with immunoSEQ multiplex PCR; TCRdb's copy has only in-frame clones and lacks some. V and J calls and clone size are given by that table; D and trimming were obtained from the DNA. The data contain 110,000 or so clones, approximately 84% of them seen just once; the ten biggest clones take up about 1.6%. The chain recombines TRBV6-5 with TRBJ1-1; TRBD1 might be the D (5 bases). Sequencing input: peripheral blood. The sequence derives from a middle-aged man with acute or convalescent COVID-19. CDR3 DNA sequence: TGTGCCAGCAGTTTGGACGGGGGGTGGACTGAAGCTTTCTTT. Its translation is CASSLDGGWTEAFF.